Each of the 22 T cell receptor beta chains below was sequenced from the same sample in a study of identical twins. TCRdb reanalysed the 5' RACE reads using MiXCR and keeps one entry per CDR3 protein. The sample records 300,000 to 400,000 distinct CDR3 sequences, roughly 10% being singletons. Sequenced material: naive T cells sorted from blood. The origin of the receptors is a woman in her forties or fifties in good health.

The chain recombines TRBV12-3 or TRBV12-4 with TRBJ1-4; no clear D. V lost 5 bases to trimming and J lost 7 bases, with 17 bases between them. The CDR3 is made up of 15 amino acids. CDR3 DNA sequence: TGTGCCAGCAGTCAAACCCCTTTTTCTGGTGAAAAACTGTTTTTT. Translated, it gives CASSQTPFSGEKLFF.

The chain links TRBV7-6 to TRBJ2-3; 8 nucleotides agree with TRBD2. This CDR3 has 19 residues. The V gene end was trimmed by 1 base and the J gene end by 1 base; junction bases not matched to a gene: 13. Germline CDR1 is SGHVS and CDR2 is FNYEAQ. Here the CDR3 reads CASSLVGRTSPPGTDTQYF. In DNA form, the CDR3 reads TGTGCCAGCAGCTTAGTAGGCCGGACTAGCCCGCCTGGCACAGATACGCAGTATTTT.

This clonotype was seen more than once but under ten times. This sequence may be a read error, since a much larger clone differs from it by one base. The rearrangement uses TRBV28 and TRBJ2-7; D call uncertain. This CDR3 is 11 amino acids long. Trimming stripped 4 bases from V and 3 bases from J, with 4 bases between. The V gene's germline CDR1 is MDHEN and CDR2 SYDVKM. The CDR3 DNA follows: TGTGCCAGCAGTTCCTTCTACGAGCAGTACTTC. Amino acids: CASSSFYEQYF. The full variable domain, rest sourced from reference TRBV28 and TRBJ2-7, is DVKVTQSSRYLVKRTGEKVFLECVQDMDHENMFWYRQDPGLGLRLIYFSYDVKMKEKGDIPEGYSVSREKKERFSLILESASTNQTSMYLCASSSFYEQYFGPGTRLTVT.

This sequence joins TRBV5-1 and TRBJ1-1; D is perhaps TRBD1 (5 bases). Germline values: CDR1 SGHRS, CDR2 YFSETQ. The CDR3 runs to 15 residues. The ends were cut back, 6 bases at V and 4 bases at J, with 19 bases in the middle. The CDR3 is CASMLSEGLITEAFF. CDR3 nucleotides: TGCGCCAGCATGCTTTCTGAGGGGCTGATCACTGAAGCTTTCTTT. Full variable domain (rest looked up from reference TRBV5-1 and TRBJ1-1): KAGVTQTPRYLIKTRGQQVTLSCSPISGHRSVSWYQQTPGQGLQFLFEYFSETQRNKGNFPGRFSGRQFSNSRSEMNVSTLELGDSALYLCASMLSEGLITEAFFGQGTRLTVV.

The rearrangement uses TRBV6-5 and TRBJ2-6; D remains unclear. This CDR3 is built from 16 residues. From germline, CDR1 is MNHEY and CDR2 SVGAGI. V shed 6 bases and J shed 0 bases, with 12 bases lying between them. The CDR3 protein is CASRRRVSSGANVLTF. The CDR3 nucleotides are TGTGCCAGCAGGCGTCGCGTATCCTCTGGGGCCAACGTCCTGACTTTC.

Worth noting for this clonotype: This clone may be a read error of a much larger clone one base away. V usage is TRBV29-1 and J usage is TRBJ1-1; D is possibly TRBD1 (6 bases). The V gene's germline CDR1 is SQVTM and CDR2 ANQGSEA. This CDR3 has 13 residues. CDR3 region: CSGGEGVNAEAFF. In nucleotides, the CDR3 is TGCAGCGGGGGGGAGGGGGTGAACGCTGAAGCTTTCTTT.

The V call is TRBV5-5, the J call TRBJ2-3; D remains ambiguous. The CDR3 extends over 14 amino acids. Trimming cost V 0 bases and J 4 bases, with 9 bases left between them. Germline V gene lookup returns CDR1 SGHKS and CDR2 YYEKEE (reference sequence). CDR3 sequence reads: CASSLETWADTQYF. CDR3 nucleotide sequence: TGTGCCAGCAGCTTGGAGACGTGGGCAGATACGCAGTATTTT.

This clonotype was detected many times. The V gene is TRBV29-1, the J gene TRBJ1-5; 7 bases match TRBD1. The CDR3 is 15 residues long. Germline V CDR1 and CDR2: SQVTM, ANQGSEA. V was clipped by 5 bases and J by 3 bases; unmatched bases: 10. CDR3 bases: TGCAGCGTTTCGGCCGGGACAGACTACAATCAGCCCCAGCATTTT. It encodes CSVSAGTDYNQPQHF.

This clonotype was counted a few times. J is TRBJ1-1 and V is TRBV5-1; no clear D. Trimming took 1 base from V and 2 from J, leaving 9 bases between them. The CDR3 consists of 14 residues. Germline V gene sequence: CDR1 SGHRS, CDR2 YFSETQ. DNA of the CDR3: TGCGCCAGCAGCTTGACAGCTTCCAACACTGAAGCTTTCTTT. As protein: CASSLTASNTEAFF.

This chain joins TRBV7-8 and TRBJ2-1, with 10 bases that match TRBD2. The CDR3 has 14 residues. V shed 8 bases and J 1 base; nucleotides not matched to a gene: 2. Germline V gene sequence: CDR1 SGHVS, CDR2 FQNEAQ. CDR3 bases: TGTGCCAGCGCTAGCGGGGGTTCCTACAATGAGCAGTTCTTC. It is translated as CASASGGSYNEQFF.

This clonotype was counted only a few times. The chain links TRBV20-1 to TRBJ2-2, with D perhaps TRBD1 (6 bases). Germline V gene data show CDR1 as DFQATT and CDR2 as SNEGSKA (reference sequence). Trimming stripped 6 bases from V and 3 bases from J, with 17 bases between. CDR3 length: 15 amino acids. CDR3 sequence: CSASSRYRDTGELFF. CDR3 nucleotides: TGCAGTGCGTCCTCCAGATACAGGGACACCGGGGAGCTGTTTTTT.

This clonotype has ten or more counts. The chain has TRBV11-1 and TRBJ2-7; 8 bases match TRBD1. This CDR3 has 14 amino acids. Germline CDR1 and CDR2: SGHAT and FQDESV (reference sequence). With V trimmed by 7 bases and J by 3 bases, 8 bases remained unmatched. This CDR3 is CASKRQGMNYEQYF. The CDR3 nucleotides are TGTGCCAGCAAACGACAGGGGATGAACTACGAGCAGTACTTC.

V usage is TRBV20-1 and J usage is TRBJ2-5; D not certain. Germline V CDR1 and CDR2: DFQATT, SNEGSKA (reference sequence). Deletions cut 3 bases from V and 5 bases from J, with 13 bases between. The CDR3 extends over 13 amino acids. Written as DNA, the CDR3 is TGCAGTGCTAGTAAGGCTCTGAGGGAGACCCAGTACTTC. Residues: CSASKALRETQYF.

This clonotype was seen repeatedly, ten times or more. The genes are TRBV11-2 and TRBJ1-3, with D maybe TRBD1 (5 bases). The CDR3 totals 15 residues. Between the trimmed V and J ends, which lost 0 bases and 1 base, there was a span of 7 bases. The germline V gene encodes CDR1 SGHAT and CDR2 FQNNGV. CDR3 DNA: TGTGCCAGCAGCTTAGATTGGGGGTCTGGAAACACCATATATTTT. Amino acids: CASSLDWGSGNTIYF.

This clonotype appeared a few times. The chain carries TRBV24-1 and TRBJ2-1; weak D call: TRBD1 (6 bases). The CDR3 is 16 amino acids. V was shortened by 2 bases and J by 0 bases, with 10 bases between the two germline ends. The germline CDR1 and CDR2 sequences are KGHDR and SFDVKD. The CDR3 loop reads CATSDSRGSSYNEQFF. The DNA of the CDR3 is TGTGCCACCAGTGATTCAAGGGGGAGCTCCTACAATGAGCAGTTCTTC.

For the CDR3, the DNA is TGCGCCAGCAGCCAGAGAACCGGGACAGGCTTCCGACCTTACGAGCAGTACTTC. It translates to CASSQRTGTGFRPYEQYF. The chain recombines TRBV4-1 with TRBJ2-7, with 8 nucleotides matching TRBD1. This CDR3 region has 18 residues. V was clipped by 3 bases and J by 4 bases; unmatched bases: 17. CDR1 and CDR2 from the germline V gene are MGHRA and YSYEKL.

The chain joins TRBV5-4 to TRBJ1-1; possible D gene TRBD1, 6 bases. V was pared by 7 bases and J by 1 base, with 17 bases between. Per germline, CDR1 SGHNT and CDR2 YYREEE (reference sequence). The CDR3 is 15 amino acids. CDR3 coding DNA: TGTGCCAGCGGACAGTTTGGTGGCGCGAACACTGAAGCTTTCTTT. Translating gives CASGQFGGANTEAFF. Full variable domain (rest looked up from reference TRBV5-4 and TRBJ1-1): ETGVTQSPTHLIKTRGQQVTLRCSSQSGHNTVSWYQQALGQGPQFIFQYYREEENGRGNFPPRFSGLQFPNYSSELNVNALELDDSALYLCASGQFGGANTEAFFGQGTRLTVV.

This clonotype came up a few times. The chain has TRBV3-1 and TRBJ2-3; D ambiguous. V was trimmed by 0 bases and J by 4 bases, leaving 11 bases between them. The CDR3 spans 15 residues. CDR1 is LGHDT, CDR2 YNNKEL, per germline (reference sequence). As DNA, the CDR3 is TGTGCCAGCAGCCAAGACCCCACAGAGGCAGATACGCAGTATTTT. Its translation: CASSQDPTEADTQYF.

This clonotype has just a few counts. V and J are TRBV7-8 and TRBJ2-5; 7 bases map to TRBD1. The CDR3 extends over 16 amino acids. Germline lookup yields CDR1 SGHVS and CDR2 FQNEAQ. V trimming: 1 base; J trimming: 2 bases; junction bases outside the gene matches: 7. The CDR3 nucleotides are TGTGCCAGCAGCTTAGGTCCAGGGGGTACGCAAGAGACCCAGTACTTC. It is translated as CASSLGPGGTQETQYF.

On this clonotype itself: With a much larger clone just one base away, this may be a read error. Given the absence of the conserved phenylalanine or tryptophan at the CDR3 end, a read error is likely. The chain links TRBV12-3 or TRBV12-4 to TRBJ2-2; no clear D. The CDR3 consists of 11 residues. V was cut by 6 bases and J by 8 bases, with 7 bases left in between. CDR3 in amino acids: CASSPGGELFS. The CDR3 DNA is TGTGCCAGCAGCCCTGGGGGGGAGCTGTTTTCT.

This clonotype has more than one count but fewer than ten. The rearrangement uses TRBV20-1 and TRBJ2-7; TRBD2 agrees at 10 bases. J lost 7 bases, V lost 6 bases, and 21 bases had no gene match. Germline CDR1 and CDR2: DFQATT and SNEGSKA (reference sequence). The CDR3 is 17 residues long. CDR3 amino acids: CSARPIAGGLGVKEQYF. CDR3 DNA sequence: TGCAGTGCACGCCCAATAGCGGGAGGTTTGGGGGTTAAGGAGCAGTACTTC.

V usage is TRBV20-1 and J usage is TRBJ2-1; D unclear. CDR3 length: 14 amino acids. From germline, CDR1 is DFQATT and CDR2 SNEGSKA (reference sequence). The V end lost 5 bases, the J end lost 2 bases, and 13 bases lay between the germline ends. CDR3 residues: CSALDPRAYNEQFF. The CDR3 DNA follows: TGCAGTGCTCTCGACCCACGGGCCTACAATGAGCAGTTCTTC.